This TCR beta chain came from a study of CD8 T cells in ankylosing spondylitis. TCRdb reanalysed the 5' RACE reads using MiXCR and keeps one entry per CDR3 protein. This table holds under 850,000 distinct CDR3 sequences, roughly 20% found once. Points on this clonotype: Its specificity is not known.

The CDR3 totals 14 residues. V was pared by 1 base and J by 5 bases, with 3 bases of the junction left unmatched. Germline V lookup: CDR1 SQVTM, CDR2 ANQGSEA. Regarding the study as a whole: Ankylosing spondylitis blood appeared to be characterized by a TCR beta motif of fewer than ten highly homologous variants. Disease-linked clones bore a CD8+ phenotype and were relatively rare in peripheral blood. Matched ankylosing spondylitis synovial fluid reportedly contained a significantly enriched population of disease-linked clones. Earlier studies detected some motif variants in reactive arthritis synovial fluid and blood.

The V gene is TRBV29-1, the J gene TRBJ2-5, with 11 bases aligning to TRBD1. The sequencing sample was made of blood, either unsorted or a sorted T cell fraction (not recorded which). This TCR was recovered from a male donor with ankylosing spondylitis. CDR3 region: CSVEGTGGDETQYF. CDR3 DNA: TGCAGCGTTGAAGGGACAGGGGGCGACGAGACCCAGTACTTC.